Listed below are T cell receptor beta chains from one sample, sequenced in a study of beta chain features in type 1 diabetes. Some clones are missing from TCRdb's copy, which holds only in-frame ones; the method was immunoSEQ multiplex PCR. The sample carries under 300,000 clones, approximately 20% recorded once. Sequences were obtained from naive CD4+ T cells from blood. All receptors come from a woman aged 40-49 years with type 1 diabetes. CDR3s include the opening cysteine and the closing phenylalanine or tryptophan.

V	J	CDR3
TRBV28	TRBJ2-7	CASTTGGAGWEQYF
TRBV9	TRBJ1-4	CASSVGQGEEKLFF
TRBV28	TRBJ1-1	CASSSPGMNTEAFF
TRBV4-1	TRBJ2-7	CASSLAPASPPGEQYF
TRBV2	TRBJ1-2	CASSGTGNYGYTF
TRBV4-1	TRBJ2-7	CASSPPGVYEQYF
TRBV7-9	TRBJ1-1	CASSPSDRGLIAFF
TRBV7-8	TRBJ1-5	CASSPREGVDQPQHF
TRBV7-8	TRBJ1-5	CASSLEGARSNQPQHF
TRBV9	TRBJ2-6	CASTLRESPGGANVLTF
TRBV5-1	TRBJ1-1	CASSLGTEGAFF
TRBV7-6	TRBJ2-7	CASSLVDKSSYEQYF
TRBV2	TRBJ2-7	CASRRTSGDTYEQYF
TRBV4-3	TRBJ2-3	CASSLRWGAGGADTQYF
TRBV19	TRBJ2-1	CASSMGTGGNEQFF
TRBV15	TRBJ2-1	CATSRSSGRALGSYNEQFF
TRBV25-1	TRBJ1-5	CASSEAGGIQPQHF
TRBV28	TRBJ1-2	CASSHGTDALVYGYTF
TRBV9	TRBJ2-1	CASSALSPSYNEQFF
TRBV28	TRBJ2-2	CASTPRGRLNTGELFF
TRBV4-1	TRBJ1-2	CASSQALDRGYGYTF
TRBV9	TRBJ1-2	CASSVNSNYGYTF
TRBV28	TRBJ1-2	CASSLSQNGYTF
TRBV10-3	TRBJ2-7	CAISAAGLAGYEQYF
TRBV18	TRBJ1-4	CASSEGASTNEKLFF
TRBV19	TRBJ2-6	CASSIESGTGANVLTF
TRBV5-1	TRBJ2-7	CASSVDRSEQYF
TRBV2	TRBJ2-7	CASKLGQDYYEQYF
TRBV18	TRBJ2-1	CASSPPGQGDHNEQFF
TRBV7-9	TRBJ1-4	CASSLTGPYEKLFF
TRBV2	TRBJ2-2	CASSPQAGPFTGELFF
TRBV25-1	TRBJ1-5	CASTHGLPDGNQPQHF
TRBV29-1	TRBJ1-2	CSVERDRGYGYTF
TRBV4-2	TRBJ2-4	CASSQEREVAKNIQYF
TRBV6-6	TRBJ1-5	CASSYSTVLGEPQHF
TRBV30	TRBJ1-5	CAWSVIGPHQPQHF
TRBV13	TRBJ1-1	CASSLDPVTNTEAFF
TRBV7-8	TRBJ2-3	CASSTSGRDADTQYF
TRBV4-3	TRBJ2-7	CASSQAGTSGSSYEQYF
TRBV29-1	TRBJ1-1	CSVAKRLNTEAFF